Listed here are 20 T cell receptor beta chains from one sample, sequenced in a study of T cells in Graves' hyperthyroidism and ophthalmopathy (dated by TCRdb to between 2018 and 2020). Library preparation employed multiplex PCR. Sequenced using an Illumina HiSeq 2000. The TCR beta CDR3 regions were amplified from RNA transcripts. The TCR CDR3 was subjected to a first round of RT-PCR using the HTBI primer set and the Qiagen OneStep RT-PCR kit. Through fastp at Q25 and MiXCR, TCRdb rebuilt clones from the public reads, retaining in-frame beta chains. Each record represents a unique CDR3 protein, reported with the most common genes and DNA among its rows. Here the sample has more than 500,000 distinct CDR3 sequences; roughly 16% occur a single time. The ten largest clones capture 25% to 30% of the sample. The sample taken for sequencing was blood. The receptors originated from a woman between 25 and 40 years old with Graves' ophthalmopathy.

This clonotype was seen ten or more times. The rearrangement uses TRBV6-1 and TRBJ2-7; 11 bases match TRBD2. Germline V gene sequence: CDR1 MNHNS, CDR2 SASEGT. V dropped 5 bases and J dropped 3; count of bases not matched to a gene: 3. The CDR3 runs to 14 residues. CDR3 residues: CASSWGLADYEQYF. DNA for the CDR3: TGTGCCAGCAGTTGGGGACTAGCGGACTACGAGCAGTACTTC.

The chain recombines TRBV6-4 with TRBJ1-5; a possible D gene is TRBD1 (6 bases). The ends were cut back, 3 bases at V and 3 bases at J, with 6 bases in the middle. The CDR3 is 13 residues long. Germline assignment: CDR1 MRHNA and CDR2 SNTAGT. CDR3 sequence (DNA): TGTGCCAGCAGTGAGGGGGCCAATCAGCCCCAGCATTTT. This encodes CASSEGANQPQHF.

Comments on this clonotype: A much bigger clone sits one base away, suggesting this may be a read error. This chain joins TRBV7-3 and TRBJ2-1, with 11 nucleotides matching TRBD2. In germline, CDR1 is SGHTA, CDR2 FQGTGA. The CDR3 totals 15 residues. The CDR3 sequence is CASSEGLAANNERFF. DNA of the CDR3: TGTGCCAGCAGCGAGGGACTAGCGGCCAACAATGAGCGGTTCTTC. Looking up the rest from reference TRBV7-3 and TRBJ2-1 gives the full variable domain: GAGVSQTPSNKVTEKGKYVELRCDPISGHTALYWYRQSLGQGPEFLIYFQGTGAADDSGLPNDRFFAVRPEGSVSTLKIQRTERGDSAVYLCASSEGLAANNERFFGPGTRLTVL.

The chain employs TRBV18 and TRBJ2-7; D may be TRBD1 (5 bases). The CDR3 contains 16 residues. Trimming removed 0 bases at V and 2 bases at J, with 14 bases between. Germline V gene sequence: CDR1 KGHSH, CDR2 LQKENI. CDR3 bases: TGTGCCAGCTCACCACCGGCAGGGCTCTTAACCTACGAGCAGTACTTC. It specifies CASSPPAGLLTYEQYF.

The CDR3 sequence is CASKGTGNTEAFF. For the CDR3, the DNA is TGTGCCAGTAAAGGGACAGGTAACACTGAAGCTTTCTTT. The chain uses TRBV12-3 or TRBV12-4 and TRBJ1-1, with 8 bases lining up with TRBD1. The CDR3 is 13 amino acids. The V segment lost 9 bases and the J segment 2 bases; nucleotides outside the gene matches: 5.

This clonotype appeared many times. CDR3 sequence (DNA): TGTGCCAGCTCTACCTACACAGATACGCAGTATTTT. It codes for CASSTYTDTQYF. The genes are TRBV7-2 and TRBJ2-3; no reliable D call. The V gene lost 8 bases and the J gene lost 2 bases, with 8 bases spanning the gap. This CDR3 spans 12 amino acids. Germline values: CDR1 SGHTA, CDR2 FQGNSA.

The chain combines TRBV29-1 with TRBJ2-3; possible D gene TRBD2, 7 bases. Trimming left V 7 bases short and J 1 base short, with 12 bases between. Germline V gene data show CDR1 as SQVTM and CDR2 as ANQGSEA. There are 13 residues in the CDR3. The CDR3 nucleotides are TGCAGCGGGGACACTAGCGGCACAGATACGCAGTATTTT. It encodes CSGDTSGTDTQYF.

There are a few counts of this clonotype. The V and J genes are TRBV30 and TRBJ2-1, with 10 bases fitting TRBD2. V shed 5 bases and J 6 bases; nucleotides not matched to a gene: 4. Germline-derived CDR1 and CDR2 are GTSNPN and SVGIG (reference sequence). The CDR3 totals 13 residues. The CDR3 nucleotides are TGTGCCTGGGCAAGACTAGCGGGCAATGAGCAGTTCTTC. Its protein is CAWARLAGNEQFF.

The chain recombines TRBV7-9 with TRBJ1-2; D ambiguous. Germline loops: CDR1 SEHNR, CDR2 FQNEAQ (reference sequence). Between the trimmed V and J ends, which lost 4 bases and 3 bases, there was a span of 15 bases. The CDR3 extends over 15 amino acids. The CDR3 DNA sequence: TGTGCCAGCAGCTCGACCATCCACAACTACTATGGCTACACCTTC. It is translated as CASSSTIHNYYGYTF.

This sequence joins TRBV6-2 or TRBV6-3 and TRBJ2-1; D assignment may be TRBD1 or TRBD2 (5 bases each). Between the trimmed V and J ends, which lost 4 bases and 9 bases, there was a span of 10 bases. The CDR3 totals 12 residues. CDR1 MNHEY and CDR2 SVGEGT come from the germline V gene. The CDR3: CASSWGSVEQFF. Written as DNA, the CDR3 is TGTGCCAGCAGTTGGGGGAGTGTTGAGCAGTTCTTC.

The rearrangement links TRBV20-1 to TRBJ2-7; 8 nucleotides align to TRBD1. CDR1 is DFQATT and CDR2 is SNEGSKA in the germline V gene (reference sequence). V was clipped by 6 bases and J by 4 bases; unmatched bases: 8. The CDR3 length is 13 residues. DNA for the CDR3: TGCAGTGCCGAGACAGGGGAGGAGTACGAGCAGTACTTC. Amino acids: CSAETGEEYEQYF.

This clonotype came up a few times. This chain links TRBV6-6 with TRBJ2-1; the D gene is possibly TRBD2 (6 bases). The CDR3 totals 17 residues. V dropped 2 bases and J dropped 0 bases, with 14 bases sitting between them. Germline CDR1 is MNHNY and CDR2 is SVGAGI (reference sequence). The CDR3: CASSYGIAALSYNEQFF. The CDR3 DNA is TGTGCCAGCAGTTACGGTATAGCGGCCCTCTCCTACAATGAGCAGTTCTTC.

This clonotype has a count of ten or more. Here the CDR3 reads CASSFEAASLKAFF. The CDR3 region has the DNA TGTGCCAGCAGTTTCGAAGCAGCCTCTTTGAAAGCTTTCTTT. The J gene is TRBJ1-1, the V gene TRBV12-3 or TRBV12-4; D unclear. This CDR3 contains 14 residues. V lost 3 bases, J lost 9 bases, and 17 bases lay in between.

Many counts were recorded for this clonotype. The chain joins TRBV11-2 to TRBJ2-7; D is undetermined. The V and J ends lost 1 base and 3 bases respectively, with 7 bases between them. From germline, CDR1 is SGHAT and CDR2 FQNNGV. The CDR3 spans 13 residues. The CDR3 reads CASSLGAHYEQYF. The DNA of the CDR3 is TGTGCCAGCAGCTTAGGGGCTCACTACGAGCAGTACTTC.

The chain recombines TRBV7-2 with TRBJ2-7, with 10 nucleotides matching TRBD1. Germline V CDR1 and CDR2: SGHTA, FQGNSA. V lost 4 bases and J lost 3; bases outside the gene matches: 6. The length of the CDR3 is 15 residues. The DNA for the CDR3 is TGTGCCAGCAGCTACTCCGGGACAGGGGACTACGAGCAGTACTTC. Its translation is CASSYSGTGDYEQYF.

This clonotype was counted many times. This chain connects TRBV5-5 to TRBJ1-2; no firm D call. V gave up 5 bases and J gave up 3 bases, with 8 bases separating them. CDR3 length: 12 residues. CDR1 is SGHKS, CDR2 YYEKEE, per germline (reference sequence). CDR3 bases: TGTGCCAGCAGGCCTCGGGACTATGGCTACACCTTC. This encodes CASRPRDYGYTF.

A few counts support this clonotype. The chain carries TRBV6-2 or TRBV6-3 and TRBJ2-7; tentatively, D is TRBD1 or TRBD2 (5 bases each). The CDR3 consists of 15 residues. V shed 2 bases and J shed 3 bases, with 14 bases lying between them. In germline, CDR1 is MNHEY, CDR2 SVGEGT. The chain's CDR3 is CASSYDEGEFYEQYF. In DNA form, the CDR3 reads TGTGCCAGCAGTTACGACGAAGGGGAGTTCTACGAGCAGTACTTC.

Points on this clonotype: A much larger clone lies one base from this, so it may be a read error. The chain joins TRBV5-8 to TRBJ2-5; 8 positions match TRBD1. This CDR3 is built from 15 residues. Germline V gives CDR1 SGHTS, CDR2 YDEGEE. V lost 4 bases, J lost 4 bases, and 9 bases stayed unmatched. The CDR3 protein is CASSLGTGYLETQYF. The DNA of the CDR3 is TGTGCCAGCAGCCTCGGGACAGGCTACCTAGAGACCCAGTACTTC.

The chain joins TRBV7-2 to TRBJ1-2; 11 bases are a match to TRBD1. CDR3 length: 16 amino acids. V trimming: 4 bases; J trimming: 4 bases; junction bases outside the gene matches: 8. Germline-derived CDR1 and CDR2 are SGHTA and FQGNSA. CDR3 loop: CASSSRDRGSVYGYTF. The CDR3 nucleotides read TGTGCCAGCAGCTCCCGGGACAGGGGGTCAGTCTATGGCTACACCTTC.

The chain has TRBV12-3 or TRBV12-4 and TRBJ2-1; 7 bases are a match to TRBD2. J gave up 6 bases and V 7 bases, and 12 bases lay outside the gene matches. The CDR3 has 15 residues. CDR3 nucleotide sequence: TGTGCCAGCACGGGTTCGTGGGGGGGGATCAATGAGCAGTTCTTC. Protein product: CASTGSWGGINEQFF.